The following is a TCR beta chain sequence with its context. V lost 4 bases and J 8 bases, leaving 16 bases between the germline ends. The length of the CDR3 is 15 residues. Germline CDR1 SGHRS, CDR2 YFSETQ. The sample is drawn from a study of blood T cell repertoires in COVID-19. As handled by the study authors: Estimated nucleated cell counts came from reference gene primer amplification. Only in-frame clones appear in the TCRdb table, and some are missing; sequencing was by immunoSEQ multiplex PCR. D and trimming were read from the DNA, whereas the V and J calls and clone size are those reported in that table. The sample has some 150,000 clones; roughly 85% are singletons.

This receptor was obtained from a woman aged 45-60 years who had recovered from COVID-19. The sequencing input was PBMCs or T cells enriched from blood (not recorded which). The chain couples TRBV5-1 to TRBJ1-6, with D unresolved. Here the CDR3 DNA reads TGCGCCAGCAGCATTGAGACTCTGAGGGATTCACCCCTCCACTTT. Translating gives CASSIETLRDSPLHF.